These 3 T cell receptor beta chains originate from one sample sequenced in a study of T cell responses to AZD1222 COVID-19 vaccine. TCRdb's copy holds only in-frame clones and misses some; the assay was immunoSEQ multiplex PCR. The top ten clones hold over 0.95% of a sample with 150,000 to 200,000 clones, roughly 92% of them seen once. The sample consisted of peripheral blood, taken 28 days after the second AZD1222 dose. These receptors came from an adult who received the AZD1222 COVID-19 vaccine.

CDR3: CASSPKSSGNTIYF. CDR3 DNA: TGTGCCAGCAGCCCAAAAAGCTCTGGAAACACCATATATTTT. The V and J genes are TRBV7-9 and TRBJ1-3; D is unclear. This CDR3 has 14 amino acids. CDR1 and CDR2 (germline): SEHNR, FQNEAQ (reference sequence). V shed 5 bases and J shed 0 bases, with 8 bases lying between them.

The V gene is TRBV5-5, the J gene TRBJ2-7; D is possibly TRBD1 (6 bases). Germline CDR1 reads SGHKS; CDR2 reads YYEKEE (reference sequence). With 4 bases removed from V and 2 bases from J, the gap between germline ends came to 13 bases. The CDR3 spans 14 residues. CDR3 DNA sequence: TGTGCCAGCAGCCCTTCGACAGGCCCCTACGAGCAGTACTTC. Protein product: CASSPSTGPYEQYF.

The chain carries TRBV6-5 and TRBJ2-7; 7 positions match TRBD1. With 7 bases clipped from V and 2 bases from J, the junction kept 8 bases outside the gene matches. This CDR3 has 14 amino acids. Germline CDR1 MNHEY, CDR2 SVGAGI. CDR3 protein: CASITVGQTYEQYF. CDR3 nucleotides: TGTGCCAGCATTACAGTGGGACAGACCTACGAGCAGTACTTC.